These T cell receptor beta chains were read from a single sample in a study of neoadjuvant anti-PD-1 for oral cavity cancer. The protocol was immunoSEQ multiplex PCR, while the TCRdb copy is restricted to in-frame clones and leaves out a portion. Of some 14,000 clones in the sample, approximately 72% are singletons; the top ten hold around 3%. The input for sequencing was PBMCs, taken after nivolumab (anti-PD-1) treatment. Receptor source: a person between 40 and 79 years old with oral cavity squamous cell carcinoma. Each CDR3 is given with its conserved first and last residue. D genes are given only for firm matches. Size values are once, few and many counts, or a class for expanded clones, and some rows have none.

abundance | j_gene | v_gene | d_gene | CDR3aa | CDR3nt
NA | TRBJ1-2 | TRBV21-1 | NA | CASSSPWDRGGYGYTF | TGTGCCAGCAGCTCCCCTTGGGACAGGGGTGGCTATGGCTACACCTTC
NA | TRBJ1-1 | TRBV10-1 | TRBD1 | CASRAGTGSTEAFF | TGCGCCAGCAGAGCCGGGACAGGGAGCACTGAAGCTTTCTTT
few | TRBJ1-2 | TRBV14 | NA | CASSQDTVSYGYTF | TGTGCCAGCAGCCAAGATACAGTTTCCTATGGCTACACCTTC
NA | TRBJ2-1 | TRBV2 | NA | CASSVTQLGEQFF | TGTGCCAGCAGTGTAACCCAGCTAGGGGAGCAGTTCTTC
NA | TRBJ2-6 | TRBV5-1 | TRBD2 | CASSMGEAGVAGANVLTF | TGCGCCAGCAGCATGGGGGAGGCGGGAGTAGCTGGGGCCAACGTCCTGACTTTC
NA | TRBJ2-1 | TRBV11-2 | TRBD2 | CASSHSGRDYNEQFF | TGTGCCAGCAGCCATAGCGGGAGGGACTACAATGAGCAGTTCTTC
NA | TRBJ2-7 | TRBV28 | NA | CASTTSYEQYF | TGTGCCAGCACAACCTCCTACGAGCAGTACTTC
few | TRBJ1-5 | TRBV27 | NA | CASSLGRNQPQHF | TGTGCCAGCAGTTTAGGGCGGAATCAGCCCCAGCATTTT
NA | TRBJ1-1 | TRBV6-5 | NA | CASSYFGGATEAFF | TGTGCCAGCAGTTATTTTGGGGGGGCCACTGAAGCTTTCTTT
NA | TRBJ1-2 | TRBV6-1 | NA | CASSEQNYGYTF | TGTGCCAGCAGTGAACAGAACTATGGCTACACCTTC
NA | TRBJ2-5 | TRBV18 | TRBD1 | CASSRQPTGEETQYF | TGTGCCAGCTCACGACAACCGACAGGGGAAGAGACCCAGTACTTC
few | TRBJ2-7 | TRBV9 | TRBD2 | CASSVGSTSAVEQYF | TGTGCCAGCAGCGTAGGTAGTACTAGCGCGGTGGAGCAGTACTTC
few | TRBJ2-7 | TRBV5-1 | NA | CASSPGASYEQYF | TGCGCCAGCAGCCCCGGGGCCTCCTACGAGCAGTACTTC
NA | TRBJ1-2 | TRBV15 | TRBD1 | CATSKGQGYGYTF | TGTGCCACCAGCAAGGGACAGGGCTATGGCTACACCTTC
few | TRBJ1-2 | TRBV29-1 | NA | CSVDQGAPEGYTF | TGCAGCGTTGACCAAGGGGCCCCCGAGGGCTACACCTTC
few | TRBJ2-7 | TRBV5-1 | NA | CASSLVGQTYEQYF | TGCGCCAGCAGCTTGGTCGGCCAGACCTACGAGCAGTACTTC
few | TRBJ2-1 | TRBV30 | TRBD2 | CAWAGLAGLSIHNEQFF | TGTGCCTGGGCGGGACTAGCGGGCCTTAGTATCCACAATGAGCAGTTCTTC
NA | TRBJ2-1 | TRBV5-1 | TRBD1 | CASSSAERQGAQDEQFF | TGCGCCAGCAGCTCAGCCGAAAGACAGGGGGCGCAGGATGAGCAGTTCTTC
NA | TRBJ2-1 | TRBV2 | TRBD2 | CASCRDYSNSEQFF | TGTGCCAGCTGTCGGGACTACTCCAACAGTGAGCAGTTCTTC
NA | TRBJ1-1 | TRBV30 | NA | CAWTGRITEAFF | TGTGCCTGGACAGGGCGTATCACTGAAGCTTTCTTT
NA | TRBJ2-3 | TRBV29-1 | NA | CSAARDTQYF | TGCAGCGCTGCGAGAGATACGCAGTATTTT
few | TRBJ1-3 | TRBV6-5 | NA | CASSKQGRNTIYF | TGTGCCAGCAGTAAACAGGGCCGAAACACCATATATTTT